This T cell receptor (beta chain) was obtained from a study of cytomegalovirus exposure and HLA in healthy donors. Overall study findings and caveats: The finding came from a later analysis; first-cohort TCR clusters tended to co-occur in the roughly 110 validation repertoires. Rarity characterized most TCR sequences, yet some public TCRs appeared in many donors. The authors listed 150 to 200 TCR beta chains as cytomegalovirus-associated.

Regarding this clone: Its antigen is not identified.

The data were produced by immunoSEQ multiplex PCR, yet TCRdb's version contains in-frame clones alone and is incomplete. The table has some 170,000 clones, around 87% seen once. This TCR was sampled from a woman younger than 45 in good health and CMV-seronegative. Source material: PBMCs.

DNA for the CDR3: TGCGCCAGCAGCGTACTAGCGGGGGGCCTCGATGAGCAGTTCTTC. This gives the protein CASSVLAGGLDEQFF. V gene TRBV4-1 combines with J gene TRBJ2-1; 12 nucleotides line up with TRBD2. V shed 5 bases and J 8 bases; nucleotides not matched to a gene: 7. This CDR3 is 15 amino acids long. Germline CDR1 is MGHRA and CDR2 is YSYEKL.